The source of this T cell receptor beta chain is a study of glioma-infiltrating T cells (dated by TCRdb to 2016 to 2017). Describing the broader study: TCR alpha- and beta-chain repertoires were sequenced from glioma tissue, non-neoplastic brain tissue and matched peripheral blood mononuclear cells. To measure divergence between tissue and blood T-cell populations, each tissue-infiltrating repertoire was compared with the peripheral blood repertoire of the same patient. The paired cohort comprised three low-grade glioma patients, roughly 8 primary glioblastoma patients and three non-glioma patients contributing non-neoplastic brain tissue.

General study outcomes and caveats: In non-neoplastic patients, VJ-independent divergence between tissue and blood fell below expectation, whereas in all gliomas, and especially in low-grade gliomas, the divergence rose above expectation. Very few CDR3 sequences were found to be shared between tissue and blood, and this scarcity was attributed to high CDR3 diversity and limited sampling. Group comparisons were based on small numbers of patients: three non-neoplastic, three low-grade glioma and several glioblastoma patients.

TCR alpha and beta CDR3 regions were amplified with the iRepertoire nested amplicon-rescue multiplex PCR (arm-PCR) platform from RNA. For one-step reverse transcription and amplification, 100-400 ng of tissue mRNA or PBMC total RNA was used as input. Following bead purification, Illumina adapters were added by a secondary multiplex PCR, and libraries between 200 and 400 bp were gel-purified. The libraries contained internal 6-nucleotide barcodes that were used for demultiplexing. Sequencing of libraries was performed on an Illumina MiSeq with 2x220 or 2x250 nucleotide paired-end reads. As for the original processing: FLASH 1.2.11 was used to merge paired reads, and BWA-MEM then aligned the reads to the GRCh37 human genome before TRA and TRB reads were extracted. For V and J assignment, an IMGT-derived reference of cassette sequences and CDR3 motifs that included pseudogenes was used. Reads were translated in three frames, and productive CDR3s were defined by a C…FGXG motif without stop codons. Clonotypes were defined as unique combinations of V-J cassette pair and CDR3 amino acid sequence. Reads were filtered by Hamming distance, with the threshold set by the sequence error rate of each sample in mapped regions. TCRdb took the public reads, trimmed them with fastp at Q25, ran MiXCR for clone calling and kept in-frame beta chains. Rows are unified per CDR3 protein, each entry keeping the most common DNA and genes. The V and J calls follow TCRdb's processing rather than the paper's. Recorded for this sample are about 130,000 distinct CDR3 sequences; around 23% of them occurred a single time. The ten top clones hold about 15% of the sample.

V is reduced by 3 bases and J by 0 bases, leaving a spacing of 11 bases between them. From the cysteine up to the phenylalanine, the CDR3 has a length of 15 residues. Here the CDR3 DNA is all that survives: 45 bases in frame from base 1. Sequences SQVTM (CDR1) and ANQGSEA (CDR2) are obtained from the germline V gene. Comments on this clonotype: Its antigen has not been determined. Nothing much larger sits one base from this clone, and base qualities are not available.

This chain is built from TRBV29-1 and TRBJ2-2, with a weak D call of TRBD2 (5 bases match). Sequencing was performed on glioma tissue, nonneoplastic brain tissue, or PBMCs (not recorded which). The sequence came from a human donor with low-grade glioma or glioblastoma, undergoing nonglioma brain surgery, or in good health (not recorded which). The CDR3: CSVEKAESNTGELFF. The DNA reads TGCAGCGTTGAGAAAGCGGAGTCGAACACCGGGGAGCTGTTTTTT.